This T cell receptor (beta chain) is from a study of blood T cell repertoires in COVID-19. For the study at large: The United States, Italy and Spain were the sources of the acute and convalescent COVID-19 samples. T cells, B-cell-depleted T cells, or PBMCs provided the cDNA or gDNA that served as material.

In germline, CDR1 is KGHSH, CDR2 LQKENI. This CDR3 has 14 amino acids. V was shortened by 2 bases and J by 4 bases, with 11 bases between the two germline ends. Libraries were prepared by immunoSEQ multiplex PCR; TCRdb keeps only in-frame clonotypes and omits some of them. Among about 130,000 clones listed, approximately 82% were seen once. Sample: peripheral blood. The sequence came from a man aged 55 to 70 with acute or convalescent COVID-19. V and J are TRBV18 and TRBJ1-2, with D possibly being TRBD1 (6 bases). CDR3 coding DNA: TGTGCCAGCTCACCAAGCCAGGGGATCTATGGCTACACCTTC. This sequence encodes CASSPSQGIYGYTF.